This T cell receptor (beta chain) was recovered during a study of beta chain features in type 1 diabetes. J gave up 7 bases and V 4 bases, and 7 bases lay outside the gene matches. Germline V gene sequence: CDR1 SGHTA, CDR2 FQGTGA. The CDR3 covers 14 residues. Of the isolated RNA, all was reverse transcribed, and so the sequenced material was expressed TCRB transcripts. Clones were read by immunoSEQ multiplex PCR, and TCRdb kept only the in-frame ones, dropping some. This table holds about 350,000 clones, around a fifth found once. The sample comprised naive CD4+ T cells from blood. This clonotype was sampled from a woman younger than 30 in good health. The V and J genes are TRBV7-3 and TRBJ2-1, with TRBD2 matching over 7 bases. For the CDR3, the DNA is TGTGCCAGCAGCTCCAGGGACTACAGTAATGAGCAGTTCTTC. Protein: CASSSRDYSNEQFF.